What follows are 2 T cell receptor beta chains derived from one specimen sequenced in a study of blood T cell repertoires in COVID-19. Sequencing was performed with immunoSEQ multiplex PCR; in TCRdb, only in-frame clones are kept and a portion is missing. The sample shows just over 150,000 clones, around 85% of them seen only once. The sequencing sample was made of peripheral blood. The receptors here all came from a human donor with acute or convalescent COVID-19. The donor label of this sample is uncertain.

The CDR3 sequence is CASSLREGVYNEQFF. As DNA, the CDR3 is TGTGCCAGCAGTTTAAGGGAGGGGGTTTACAATGAGCAGTTCTTC. The rearrangement links TRBV27 to TRBJ2-1, with TRBD2 as a possible D gene (7 bases). Germline V lookup: CDR1 MNHEY, CDR2 SMNVEV (reference sequence). CDR3 length equals 15 residues. V was shortened by 2 bases and J by 4 bases, with 12 bases between the two germline ends.

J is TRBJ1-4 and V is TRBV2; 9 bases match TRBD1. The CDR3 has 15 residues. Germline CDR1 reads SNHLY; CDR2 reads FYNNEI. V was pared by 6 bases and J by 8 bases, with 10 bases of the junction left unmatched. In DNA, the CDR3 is TGTGCCAGCAGCGAGACCGGGACAGGGTACGAAAAACTGTTTTTT. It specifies CASSETGTGYEKLFF.